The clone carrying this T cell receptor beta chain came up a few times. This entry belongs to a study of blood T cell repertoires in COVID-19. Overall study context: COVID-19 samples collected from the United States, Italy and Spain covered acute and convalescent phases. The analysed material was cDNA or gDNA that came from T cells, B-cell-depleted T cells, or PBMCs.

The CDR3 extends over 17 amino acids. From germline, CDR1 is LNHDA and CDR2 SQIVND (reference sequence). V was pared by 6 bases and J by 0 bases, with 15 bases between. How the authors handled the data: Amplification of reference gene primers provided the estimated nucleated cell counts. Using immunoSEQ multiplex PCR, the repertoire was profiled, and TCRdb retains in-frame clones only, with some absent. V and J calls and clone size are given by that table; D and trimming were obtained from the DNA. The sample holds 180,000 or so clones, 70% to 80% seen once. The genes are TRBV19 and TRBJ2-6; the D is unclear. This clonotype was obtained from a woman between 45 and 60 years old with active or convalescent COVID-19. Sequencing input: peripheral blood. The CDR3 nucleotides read TGTGCCAGTAGGGAAGGCGGCTTGAGCTCTGGGGCCAACGTCCTGACTTTC. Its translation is CASREGGLSSGANVLTF. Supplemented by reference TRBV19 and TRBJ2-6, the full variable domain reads DGGITQSPKYLFRKEGQNVTLSCEQNLNHDAMYWYRQDPGQGLRLIYYSQIVNDFQKGDIAEGYSVSREKKESFPLTVTSAQKNPTAFYLCASREGGLSSGANVLTFGAGSRLTVL.